The 11 T cell receptor beta chains below all came from one sample that was sequenced in a study of beta chain features in type 1 diabetes. cDNA synthesis used the whole RNA isolate, giving expressed TCRB sequences. Profiling relied on immunoSEQ multiplex PCR, and the TCRdb table lists in-frame clones only, not all of them. This repertoire shows under 200,000 clones, roughly 8% found once; its top ten account for 0.65%. The material sequenced was central memory CD4+ T cells from blood. All receptors derive from a man in his late teens or twenties in good health.

V and J are TRBV20-1 and TRBJ1-1; D uncertain. CDR3 size: 10 residues. Germline CDR1 and CDR2: DFQATT and SNEGSKA (reference sequence). The V end lost 2 bases, the J end lost 9 bases, and 7 bases lay between the germline ends. CDR3 nucleotide sequence: TGCAGTGCTAGATCTGAGAAAGCTTTCTTT. This translates into CSARSEKAFF.

This chain links TRBV18 with TRBJ1-5, with D possibly being TRBD1 (5 bases). Germline CDR1 KGHSH, CDR2 LQKENI. Trimming removed 4 bases from V and 0 bases from J, with 13 bases in between. The length of the CDR3 is 16 residues. The CDR3 is CASSQRGHDSNQPQHF. The CDR3 nucleotides are TGTGCCAGCTCACAGCGAGGACACGATAGCAATCAGCCCCAGCATTTT.

This clone was recorded at least ten times. The V gene is TRBV29-1, the J gene TRBJ2-7, with 10 nucleotides matching TRBD2. Trimming removed 7 bases from V and 3 bases from J; junction bases left unmatched: 9. CDR3 size: 14 residues. Germline V gene lookup returns CDR1 SQVTM and CDR2 ANQGSEA. The CDR3: CSASSSGSLYEQYF. The CDR3 region has the DNA TGCAGCGCCTCGTCTAGCGGGAGTCTCTACGAGCAGTACTTC.

This clone was counted ten times or more. The chain recombines TRBV29-1 with TRBJ2-1; 9 nucleotides line up with TRBD2. The length of the CDR3 is 15 residues. The V gene's germline CDR1 is SQVTM and CDR2 ANQGSEA. The ends lost 2 bases at V and 6 bases at J; junction bases unmatched: 8. The CDR3, as DNA: TGCAGCGTTGAAAGGTTAGCGGGGGCTCTCAATGAGCAGTTCTTC. Translation gives CSVERLAGALNEQFF.

In this sample, this clone turned up a few times. The chain carries TRBV10-3 and TRBJ1-2; no clear D gene. The germline V gene encodes CDR1 ENHRY and CDR2 SYGVKD. CDR3 length equals 13 residues. Trimming removed 7 bases from V and 4 bases from J, with 13 bases in between. CDR3 region: CAITLDEGYGYTF. In nucleotides, the CDR3 is TGTGCCATCACCCTGGACGAGGGCTATGGCTACACCTTC.

This clone was counted a few times. The V and J genes are TRBV5-6 and TRBJ2-7; D perhaps matches TRBD1 (6 bases). V lost 2 bases and J lost 3, with 12 bases in between. CDR1 and CDR2 (germline): SGHDT, YYEEEE. The CDR3 is 14 amino acids. In nucleotides, the CDR3 is TGTGCCAGCAGCTTTGGGTACAGGGACTACGAGCAGTACTTC. This codes for CASSFGYRDYEQYF.

The chain links TRBV11-1 to TRBJ2-7, with D tentatively TRBD1 (6 bases). Germline CDR1 reads SGHAT; CDR2 reads FQDESV (reference sequence). This CDR3 is built from 15 residues. V shed 4 bases and J shed 0 bases, with 13 bases lying between them. Written as DNA, the CDR3 is TGTGCCAGCAGCTCAAGGGGACAAAACTCCTACGAGCAGTACTTC. Translation: CASSSRGQNSYEQYF.

A few counts support this clone. The same CDR3 can be traced to other DNA sequences in this sample. The chain combines TRBV7-2 with TRBJ1-1; 7 bases align to TRBD1. Germline loops: CDR1 SGHTA, CDR2 FQGNSA. The CDR3 runs to 15 residues. The trim removed 1 base at V and 1 base at J, leaving 3 bases unmatched. DNA of the CDR3: TGTGCCAGCAGCTTAGGGGACAGAAGGAACACTGAAGCTTTCTTT. Protein: CASSLGDRRNTEAFF.

This clone was picked up many times. The J gene is TRBJ2-2, the V gene TRBV5-4, with 7 nucleotides matching TRBD1. Germline CDR1 is SGHNT and CDR2 is YYREEE (reference sequence). The J segment lost 1 base and the V segment lost 5 bases, leaving 11 bases of the junction unmatched. The CDR3 length is 17 residues. The CDR3 region has the DNA TGTGCCAGCAGGACCAACAGGGGATTGGGGAACACCGGGGAGCTGTTTTTT. Encoded protein: CASRTNRGLGNTGELFF. The full variable domain, in which reference TRBV5-4 and TRBJ2-2 provide the parts outside the CDR3, is ETGVTQSPTHLIKTRGQQVTLRCSSQSGHNTVSWYQQALGQGPQFIFQYYREEENGRGNFPPRFSGLQFPNYSSELNVNALELDDSALYLCASRTNRGLGNTGELFFGEGSRLTVL.

The chain has TRBV5-4 and TRBJ1-2, with D hard to call. Trimming took 0 bases from V and 2 from J, leaving 11 bases between them. The CDR3 is 15 residues long. CDR1 is SGHNT, CDR2 YYREEE, per germline (reference sequence). The CDR3 reads CASSLDRGVNYGYTF. The CDR3 region has the DNA TGTGCCAGCAGCTTGGACCGGGGAGTGAACTATGGCTACACCTTC.

This clone turned up a few times. This chain uses TRBV7-9 with TRBJ2-2; 8 nucleotides align to TRBD1. V lost 5 bases, J lost 5 bases, and 7 bases stayed unmatched. This CDR3 comprises 15 residues. Germline V gives CDR1 SEHNR, CDR2 FQNEAQ (reference sequence). CDR3 bases: TGTGCCAGCAGCAACCAGGGGGCAGGAACCGGGGAGCTGTTTTTT. Its translation is CASSNQGAGTGELFF.